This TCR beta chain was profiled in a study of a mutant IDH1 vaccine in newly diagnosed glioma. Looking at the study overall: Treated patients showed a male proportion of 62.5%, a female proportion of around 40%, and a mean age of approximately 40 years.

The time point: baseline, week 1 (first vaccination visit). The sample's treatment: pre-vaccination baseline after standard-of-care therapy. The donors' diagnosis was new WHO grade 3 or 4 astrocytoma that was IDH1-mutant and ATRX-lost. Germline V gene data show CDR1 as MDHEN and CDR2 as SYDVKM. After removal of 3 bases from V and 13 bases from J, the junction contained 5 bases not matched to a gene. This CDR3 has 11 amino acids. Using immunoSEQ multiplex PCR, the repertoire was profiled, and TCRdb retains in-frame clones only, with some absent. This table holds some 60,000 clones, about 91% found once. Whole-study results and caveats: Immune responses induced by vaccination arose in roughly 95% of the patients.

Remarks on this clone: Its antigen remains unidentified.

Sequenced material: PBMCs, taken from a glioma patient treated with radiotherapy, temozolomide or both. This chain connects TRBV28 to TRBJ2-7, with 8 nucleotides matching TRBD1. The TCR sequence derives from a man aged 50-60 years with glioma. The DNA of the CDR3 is TGTGCCAGCAGTTTTACAGGGGGTTTATACTTC. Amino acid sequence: CASSFTGGLYF. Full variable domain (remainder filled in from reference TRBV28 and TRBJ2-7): DVKVTQSSRYLVKRTGEKVFLECVQDMDHENMFWYRQDPGLGLRLIYFSYDVKMKEKGDIPEGYSVSREKKERFSLILESASTNQTSMYLCASSFTGGLYFGPGTRLTVT.